The rows below give T cell receptor beta chains drawn from one sample of a study of T cells in Graves' hyperthyroidism and ophthalmopathy. MiXCR was run by TCRdb on the multiplex PCR reads, yielding one entry per CDR3 protein. The sample has 400,000 to 550,000 distinct CDR3 sequences, 14% seen once. The specimen was blood. The receptors come from a young woman with Graves' hyperthyroidism. The conserved cysteine and the conserved F or W are not part of the CDR3 here. D genes are given only for firm matches.

D | J | V | CDR3
NA | TRBJ1-2 | TRBV12-3/TRBV12-4 | ASTRSDDYGYT
NA | TRBJ1-4 | TRBV9 | ASSVGRGGNEKLF
NA | TRBJ1-3 | TRBV11-2 | ASSYDVGTGNTIY
NA | TRBJ2-5 | TRBV30 | AWRPRYDQETQY
NA | TRBJ1-4 | TRBV19 | ASSIGGMGNEKLF
NA | TRBJ1-2 | TRBV5-1 | ASSDDRFNYGYT
NA | TRBJ1-4 | TRBV20-1 | SASLQGLTNEKLF
TRBD2 | TRBJ2-1 | TRBV20-1 | SARVRAGGAYNEQF
NA | TRBJ2-1 | TRBV5-5 | ASSIGRNEQF
NA | TRBJ2-3 | TRBV11-2 | ASSLDLAGVRGTQY
NA | TRBJ1-2 | TRBV11-3 | ASNLQPQYGYT
TRBD1 | TRBJ1-2 | TRBV27 | ASRDGTGFGYT
TRBD2 | TRBJ2-1 | TRBV9 | ASSVGSGREYNEQF
NA | TRBJ2-1 | TRBV19 | ASIGRSRSYNEQF
NA | TRBJ2-7 | TRBV27 | ASSSELNYEQY
TRBD2 | TRBJ2-6 | TRBV20-1 | SGSDGGDSGANVLT
NA | TRBJ1-5 | TRBV29-1 | SVGGGRNQPQH
NA | TRBJ2-1 | TRBV6-4 | ASSDSYVELNEQF
NA | TRBJ2-1 | TRBV28 | ASSLSSRSSYNEQF
TRBD1 | TRBJ2-5 | TRBV2 | ASSLQGPQETQY
NA | TRBJ2-2 | TRBV30 | AWHLLNTGELF
TRBD1 | TRBJ1-5 | TRBV19 | ASSVGQRSNQPQH
TRBD1 | TRBJ1-5 | TRBV30 | AWGTGRDQPQH
TRBD1 | TRBJ1-1 | TRBV6-1 | ASTGQMNTEAF
NA | TRBJ2-1 | TRBV5-1 | ASSLARLGGFNEQF
NA | TRBJ2-7 | TRBV20-1 | SARDEQGSYEQY
NA | TRBJ1-1 | TRBV28 | ASSLRTVEAF
NA | TRBJ1-2 | TRBV12-3/TRBV12-4 | ASRPPALYGYT
NA | TRBJ2-2 | TRBV12-3/TRBV12-4 | ASSAVRGDITGELF
TRBD2 | TRBJ2-3 | TRBV2 | ASREGLAVSTDTQY
NA | TRBJ2-7 | TRBV27 | ASSLSLGNEQY
TRBD2 | TRBJ2-3 | TRBV20-1 | SASSSGTTDTQY
NA | TRBJ2-3 | TRBV6-1 | ASRPTGNGDTQY
NA | TRBJ2-3 | TRBV6-1 | ASRGALLRTDTQY
NA | TRBJ1-1 | TRBV3-1 | ASSPPGGVESEAF
NA | TRBJ1-5 | TRBV27 | ASSLKPDTSNQPQH
NA | TRBJ1-2 | TRBV30 | AFKFDNYGYT
NA | TRBJ1-3 | TRBV29-1 | SVNLDGGNTIY
NA | TRBJ1-1 | TRBV12-3/TRBV12-4 | ASSPGVGAF
TRBD1 | TRBJ1-2 | TRBV7-2 | ASSVPGGANYGYT
TRBD1 | TRBJ1-1 | TRBV6-2/TRBV6-3 | ASRQPGQGRSAEAF